The rows below give T cell receptor beta chains drawn from one sample of a study of T cell repertoires in cytomegalovirus infection. Their recognized antigens are unknown. TCRdb called the reads again in MiXCR, with one record for every CDR3 protein. This sample has about 900,000 distinct CDR3 sequences; 30% to 40% occur once, and the top ten carry about 14%. This specimen was cultured CD8+ T cells from PBMCs, taken from culture after CMV antigen stimulation. The receptors originated from a human donor in good health (CMV status not recorded). Some clones in this sample may be carry-over from other donors' samples. Both conserved end residues are part of each CDR3. The D gene is left open where the match is weak. A clone size is listed for some rows: how often the clone was seen (once, few, many), or a class if it is expanded.

j_gene,d_gene,abundance,v_gene,CDR3nt,CDR3aa
TRBJ1-1,-,-,TRBV9,TGTGCCAGCAGCCCAGAGTTCACTGAAGCTTTCTTT,CASSPEFTEAFF
TRBJ2-5,-,-,TRBV18,TGTGCCAGCTCACCACATGCGGGCGGAGAGACCCAGTACTTC,CASSPHAGGETQYF
TRBJ1-5,-,-,TRBV12-5,TGTGCTAGTGGTTTTACAACAGAGACGGGGCACAATAGCAATCAGCCCCAGCTTTTT,CASGFTTETGHNSNQPQLF
TRBJ2-7,TRBD2,-,TRBV7-8,TGTGCCAGCAGCCGTGGGACTAGCGGGGGTTACGAGCAGTACTTC,CASSRGTSGGYEQYF
TRBJ2-1,-,few,TRBV7-4,TGTGCCAGCAGCGCCACAGGGAGCTCCTACAATGAGCAGTTCTTC,CASSATGSSYNEQFF
TRBJ2-5,TRBD2,-,TRBV6-2/TRBV6-3,TGTGCCAGCAGCCGGACTAGCGGGGCTGAGACCCAGTACTTC,CASSRTSGAETQYF
TRBJ1-5,-,-,TRBV27,TGTGCCAGCAGTCACCAGGGGTCTACTAATCAGCCCCAGCATTTT,CASSHQGSTNQPQHF
TRBJ2-1,-,-,TRBV20-1,TGCAGTGCTAGAGATCGTGTGGGACCCTACAATGAGCAGTTCTTC,CSARDRVGPYNEQFF
TRBJ2-7,TRBD1,-,TRBV5-5,TGTGCCAGTAGTCTACGGGACAGGGGATTCTACGAGCAGTACTTC,CASSLRDRGFYEQYF
TRBJ2-2,-,-,TRBV5-5,TGTGCCAGCAGCTTAGGTATAGGGGTCACCGGGGAGCTGTTTTTT,CASSLGIGVTGELFF
TRBJ1-2,-,-,TRBV14,TGTGCCAGCAAGGGATGGGATGGCTACACCTTC,CASKGWDGYTF
TRBJ1-4,TRBD1,-,TRBV25-1,TGTGCCAGCAGTGCCCCGGACAGGGGGCGGTTTAATGAAAAACTGTTTTTT,CASSAPDRGRFNEKLFF
TRBJ2-2,-,many,TRBV2,TGTGCCAGCAGTAAATGGGGGCCCGGGGAGCTGTTTTTT,CASSKWGPGELFF
TRBJ2-2,-,-,TRBV25-1,TGTGCCAGCAGTGTTCGGTGGAACACCGGGGAGCTGTTTTTT,CASSVRWNTGELFF
TRBJ1-5,-,many,TRBV12-3/TRBV12-4,TGTGCCAGCAGCCTCGCTGCCCGGGTTCAGCCCCAGCATTTT,CASSLAARVQPQHF
TRBJ2-5,TRBD1,many,TRBV7-8,TGTGCCAGCAGCTCAAAAGACAGGGATGCGGAGACCCAGTACTTC,CASSSKDRDAETQYF
TRBJ2-5,-,-,TRBV6-1,TGTGCCAGCAGTGAGCGATTGACCCACCGGGAGACCCAGTACTTC,CASSERLTHRETQYF
TRBJ1-4,-,few,TRBV20-1,TGCAGTGCTAGTCGTAAAGGAGGCAGGCCGCATGAAAAACTGTTTTTT,CSASRKGGRPHEKLFF
TRBJ2-5,-,few,TRBV7-6,TGTGCCAGCAGCTTAGCGCGTTTCCTTCAGGGCCCGGGGTGGGAGACCCAGTACTTC,CASSLARFLQGPGWETQYF
TRBJ2-3,-,-,TRBV27,TGTGCCACCGCCCTAGCGAGGGACGATACGCAGTATTTT,CATALARDDTQYF
TRBJ2-1,TRBD2,-,TRBV19,TGTGCCAGTAGTGTCGGGGGGGAGAATGAGCAGTTCTTC,CASSVGGENEQFF
TRBJ2-1,TRBD2,many,TRBV6-1,TGTGCCAGCTCGGAGCGGGGGGGATACAATGAGCAGTTCTTC,CASSERGGYNEQFF
TRBJ1-1,-,few,TRBV19,TGTGCCAGTAGTATAAAGGATATGAACACTGAAGCTTTCTTT,CASSIKDMNTEAFF
TRBJ2-7,TRBD2,few,TRBV7-8,TGTGCCAGCAGCTTAGAGCTAGCGGGGCCCTACGAGCAGTACTTC,CASSLELAGPYEQYF
TRBJ2-1,TRBD2,-,TRBV28,TGTGCCAGCAGTTTATGGGGGACTAGCGGGGGATTCTCCTACAATGAGCAGTTCTTC,CASSLWGTSGGFSYNEQFF
TRBJ2-2,-,many,TRBV6-2/TRBV6-3,TGTGCCAGCAGTCCGCTCCGGGACGGGGACACCGGGGAGCTGTTTTTT,CASSPLRDGDTGELFF
TRBJ1-1,-,many,TRBV6-2/TRBV6-3,TGTGCCAGCAGTTACTCGGAGGGTCTACCGGAAGCTTTCTTT,CASSYSEGLPEAFF
TRBJ2-3,TRBD2,once,TRBV27,TGTGCCAGCAGTCCTTTAGCGGGGGCGGATACGCAGTATTTT,CASSPLAGADTQYF
TRBJ1-1,TRBD1,many,TRBV6-1,TGTGCCAGCAGTGACCTGGGACAGGGGGGCACTGAAGCTTTCTTT,CASSDLGQGGTEAFF
TRBJ2-1,TRBD2,-,TRBV11-1,TGTGCCAGCAGCTTATTCCCTTTAGCGGGGGAGTCCTACAATGAGCAGTTCTTC,CASSLFPLAGESYNEQFF
TRBJ1-6,-,-,TRBV6-6,TGTGCCAGTTTTTCTGGGGTAGCCATGAATTCACCCCTCCACTTT,CASFSGVAMNSPLHF
TRBJ1-2,TRBD1,few,TRBV2,TGTGCCAGCGGATGGACAGGCTGGGGGAATAACTATGGCTACACCTTC,CASGWTGWGNNYGYTF
TRBJ2-3,-,-,TRBV6-2/TRBV6-3,TGTGCCAGCAGTCCTCCGAAAGGGGGCACAGATACGCAGTATTTT,CASSPPKGGTDTQYF
TRBJ2-6,-,few,TRBV6-2/TRBV6-3,TGTGCCAGCAGTTACTCGACCGGGGCCAACGTCCTGACTTTC,CASSYSTGANVLTF
TRBJ2-1,TRBD2,-,TRBV7-8,TGTGCCAGCAGCTTAGTTCTAGCGGGGGTTAACAATGAGCAGTTCTTC,CASSLVLAGVNNEQFF
TRBJ1-1,-,once,TRBV6-8,TGTGCCAGCAGTTACTCGTCACGGCTGAACACTGAAGCTTTCTTT,CASSYSSRLNTEAFF
TRBJ2-2,-,-,TRBV6-6,TGTGCCACCCCGGAACCCCGGGGAACCGGGGAGCTGTTTTTT,CATPEPRGTGELFF
TRBJ2-1,-,-,TRBV4-1,TGTGCCAGCAGCGGGCTCCCGGGATTCTCCTACAATGAGCAGTTCTTC,CASSGLPGFSYNEQFF
TRBJ2-3,-,-,TRBV18,TGTGCCAGCTCACTAAGTTACGAGGCCCCCACAGATACGCAGTATTTT,CASSLSYEAPTDTQYF
TRBJ2-2,TRBD1,-,TRBV20-1,TGCAGTGCTAGAGACTACAGGGGGCGTAACACCGGGGAGCTGTTTTTT,CSARDYRGRNTGELFF
TRBJ2-1,-,many,TRBV7-2,TGTGCCAGCAGCTTAGATGGTGGGGCCTTGAATGAGCAGTTCTTC,CASSLDGGALNEQFF
TRBJ2-1,-,few,TRBV7-9,TGTGCCAGCAGCTTAATTAATCACTACAATGAGCAGTTCTTC,CASSLINHYNEQFF
TRBJ2-2,-,-,TRBV20-1,TGCAGTGTCAGGGGGGGGCAGTACACCGGGGATCTGTTTTTT,CSVRGGQYTGDLFF
TRBJ2-2,-,few,TRBV7-2,TGTGCCAGCAGCTCGACTAGATATGGCGCCGGGGAGCTGTTTTTT,CASSSTRYGAGELFF
TRBJ1-3,TRBD1,few,TRBV29-1,TGCAGCGTTGCCGGGACAGGGAGCTCTGGAAACACCATATATTTT,CSVAGTGSSGNTIYF
TRBJ2-2,-,many,TRBV7-6,TGTGCCAGCAGCCCGCCAGGGTTCGGCGGGGAGCTGTTTTTT,CASSPPGFGGELFF
TRBJ2-1,TRBD2,-,TRBV6-1,TGTGCCAGCTGTTTCGCCCTCGGGGGGAGCTCCTACAATGAGCAGTTCTTC,CASCFALGGSSYNEQFF
TRBJ2-7,-,-,TRBV6-1,TGTGCCAGCAGCCCACAGGAGGAGCAGTACTTC,CASSPQEEQYF
TRBJ2-3,-,-,TRBV10-3,TGTGCCATCAGCGGGAGCACAGATACGCAGTATTTT,CAISGSTDTQYF
TRBJ1-1,-,-,TRBV13,TGTGCCAGCAGCAGATGGGTGGACACTGAAGCTTTCTTT,CASSRWVDTEAFF
TRBJ2-1,TRBD2,few,TRBV7-9,TGTGCCGGGCGACTAGCGGGCTACAATGAGCAGTTCTTC,CAGRLAGYNEQFF
TRBJ1-2,-,-,TRBV3-1,TGTGCCAGCAGCGTGAACAGGGTTGGCTACACCTTC,CASSVNRVGYTF
TRBJ2-1,-,-,TRBV27,TGTGCCAGCAGTTTAAGGGGGGCCGTTAATGAGCAGTTCTTC,CASSLRGAVNEQFF
TRBJ1-3,-,few,TRBV12-3/TRBV12-4,TGTGCCAGCAGTATCTTGCACTCTGGAAACACCATATATTTT,CASSILHSGNTIYF